This is a list of T cell receptor beta chains from one sample in a study of lymphopenia after photon versus proton radiotherapy. Measured with immunoSEQ multiplex PCR; TCRdb has only the in-frame clones, and not every one. The data hold around 66,000 clones, with approximately 83% observed a single time. The input for sequencing was peripheral blood, taken from a patient treated with photon-based radiotherapy. These TCRs come from a middle-aged man with gastric cancer. Both conserved end residues are part of each CDR3. Fields, in order: J gene, V gene, clone size, D gene, CDR3 protein, CDR3 DNA. A D gene is named only where the DNA matches it firmly. The listing skips clone size in some rows; elsewhere it reads once, few, many or a size class.

>TRBJ2-7|TRBV2|few|-
CASSVRRSREQYF
TGTGCCAGCAGTGTTAGGCGGTCCAGAGAGCAGTACTTC
>TRBJ1-5|TRBV5-3|-|TRBD1
CARSHDRVNQPQHF
TGTGCCAGAAGCCATGACAGGGTCAATCAGCCCCAGCATTTT
>TRBJ2-7|TRBV5-1|-|-
CASSNGTSLGEQYF
TGCGCCAGCAGCAACGGGACATCCCTCGGCGAGCAGTACTTC
>TRBJ2-7|TRBV2|-|TRBD1
CASSEGRGPYEQYF
TGTGCCAGCAGTGAGGGCAGGGGGCCGTACGAGCAGTACTTC
>TRBJ1-2|TRBV7-8|-|-
CASSQGDEYGYTF
TGTGCCAGCAGCCAGGGAGATGAGTATGGCTACACCTTC
>TRBJ2-5|TRBV6-6|-|-
CASSYGSERETQYF
TGTGCCAGCAGTTACGGGTCCGAGAGGGAGACCCAGTACTTC
>TRBJ2-3|TRBV5-6|once|-
CASSPLGGEVTDTQYF
TGTGCCAGCAGCCCCTTGGGGGGCGAGGTCACAGATACGCAGTATTTT
>TRBJ2-1|TRBV9|-|-
CASSVGQGIHHEQFF
TGTGCCAGCAGCGTAGGGCAGGGGATTCACCATGAGCAGTTCTTC
>TRBJ2-1|TRBV7-2|-|TRBD1
CASSLSGTGEFF
TGTGCCAGCAGCTTATCAGGGACAGGGGAGTTCTTC
>TRBJ1-1|TRBV19|-|-
CASSIGGFGTEAFF
TGTGCCAGTAGTATAGGAGGTTTTGGCACTGAAGCTTTCTTT
>TRBJ2-1|TRBV15|once|TRBD2
CATDRGAYNEQFF
TGTGCCACTGACCGGGGGGCCTACAATGAGCAGTTCTTC
>TRBJ2-1|TRBV7-8|-|TRBD1
CASSLAFQTGAQHGQFF
TGTGCCAGCAGCTTAGCGTTTCAGACAGGGGCCCAGCATGGGCAGTTCTTC
>TRBJ2-3|TRBV29-1|-|TRBD2
CSVPTSGGGYTQYF
TGCAGCGTGCCGACTAGCGGGGGGGGCTATACGCAGTATTTT
>TRBJ2-7|TRBV19|-|TRBD1
CASSARQGPRQYF
TGTGCCAGTAGTGCTCGACAGGGCCCCCGGCAGTACTTC
>TRBJ2-3|TRBV5-6|-|-
CASSYGTWSRTDTQYF
TGTGCCAGCAGCTATGGGACATGGAGCCGCACAGATACGCAGTATTTT
>TRBJ1-4|TRBV19|-|-
CASKEAGQVNEKLFF
TGTGCCAGTAAGGAAGCGGGGCAGGTTAATGAAAAACTGTTTTTT
>TRBJ1-3|TRBV5-8|-|-
CASSWVEWYSGNTIYF
TGTGCCAGCAGCTGGGTGGAGTGGTACTCTGGAAACACCATATATTTT
>TRBJ1-2|TRBV5-1|-|-
CASSLTGSTNYGYTF
TGCGCCAGCAGCTTAACAGGCTCTACTAACTATGGCTACACCTTC